These 28 T cell receptor beta chains were all obtained from the same sample, sequenced in a study of blood T cell repertoires in COVID-19. Libraries were prepared by immunoSEQ multiplex PCR; TCRdb keeps only in-frame clonotypes and omits some of them. The data contain under 150,000 clones, less than 85% of them seen just once; the ten biggest clones take up about 15%. The sequenced sample was peripheral blood. Receptors originate from a woman of 80 years or more with acute or convalescent COVID-19.

The CDR3 nucleotides are TGTGCCACCAGCAGAGAAAAGGGACTAGCGAGAACAGATACGCAGTATTTT. Amino acids: CATSREKGLARTDTQYF. The rearrangement uses TRBV15 and TRBJ2-3; 10 bases are shared with TRBD2. Germline trimming cut 0 bases from V and 3 bases from J; bases unmatched to any gene: 6. The CDR3 covers 17 residues. CDR1 is LNHNV, CDR2 YYDKDF, per germline (reference sequence).

This chain joins TRBV18 and TRBJ2-5; 8 nucleotides line up with TRBD2. Germline loops: CDR1 KGHSH, CDR2 LQKENI. The CDR3 sequence is 15 residues long. Trimming cost V 3 bases and J 1 base; bases outside gene matches: 4. CDR3 DNA: TGTGCCAGCTCACCCCTCGGGACTAGCCAAGAGACCCAGTACTTC. Translating it yields CASSPLGTSQETQYF.

The J gene is TRBJ1-2, the V gene TRBV18; TRBD1 agrees at 9 bases. The CDR3 contains 15 residues. Losses at the gene ends were 4 bases for V and 4 bases for J; bases not matched to a gene: 7. Germline loops: CDR1 KGHSH, CDR2 LQKENI. The CDR3, as DNA: TGTGCCAGCTCACTTGAAGCGGGACAGGGCTATGGCTACACCTTC. Amino acids: CASSLEAGQGYGYTF.

The chain has TRBV20-1 and TRBJ2-1; 8 bases align to TRBD2. J was trimmed by 10 bases and V by 3 bases; bases with no gene match: 11. CDR1 and CDR2 (germline): DFQATT, SNEGSKA (reference sequence). The CDR3 length is 14 residues. The CDR3 sequence: CSASTSGVGREQFF. The CDR3 region has the DNA TGCAGTGCTAGTACTAGCGGAGTTGGGCGGGAGCAGTTCTTC.

The CDR3: CASSLVDAGNSPLHF. The CDR3 coding sequence is TGCGCCAGCAGCTTGGTTGACGCGGGAAATTCACCCCTCCACTTT. The chain recombines TRBV5-1 with TRBJ1-6, with D unresolved. Germline CDR1 is SGHRS and CDR2 is YFSETQ. V was pared by 0 bases and J by 7 bases, with 11 bases between. There are 15 residues in the CDR3.

The rearrangement joins TRBV5-4 to TRBJ2-7; TRBD2 might be the D (6 bases). Trimming left V 1 base short and J 6 bases short, with 11 bases between. The CDR3 extends over 13 amino acids. The V gene's germline CDR1 is SGHNT and CDR2 YYREEE (reference sequence). The CDR3 DNA reads as TGTGCCAGCAGCTTGACGGGAGCGGGCGAGCAGTACTTC. It specifies CASSLTGAGEQYF.

The genes are TRBV30 and TRBJ2-3; TRBD2 agrees at 10 bases. There are 15 residues in the CDR3. The germline V gene encodes CDR1 GTSNPN and CDR2 SVGIG (reference sequence). V gave up 1 base and J gave up 2 bases; unmatched junction bases: 3. CDR3 coding DNA: TGTGCCTGGAGTGAAGCGGGGGGGCCCACAGATACGCAGTATTTT. Its translation: CAWSEAGGPTDTQYF.

This clone was observed a single time. The rearrangement joins TRBV5-4 to TRBJ1-1, with 10 positions matching TRBD1. V gave up 3 bases and J gave up 5 bases; unmatched junction bases: 7. This CDR3 has 15 amino acids. The germline V gene has CDR1 SGHNT and CDR2 YYREEE (reference sequence). CDR3 amino acids: CASSSGTGALTEAFF. For the CDR3, the DNA is TGTGCCAGCAGCTCAGGGACAGGGGCATTGACTGAAGCTTTCTTT.

This chain uses TRBV30 with TRBJ2-1; TRBD1 agrees at 10 bases. V was clipped by 8 bases and J by 9 bases; unmatched bases: 13. Germline assignment: CDR1 GTSNPN and CDR2 SVGIG (reference sequence). The CDR3 consists of 14 residues. This CDR3 is CARHAGTGAVEQFF. DNA for the CDR3: TGTGCCCGACACGCCGGGACAGGGGCGGTTGAGCAGTTCTTC.

This clone showed up just once. The V call is TRBV6-6, the J call TRBJ2-5; 7 nucleotides match TRBD1. The trim removed 6 bases at V and 3 bases at J, leaving 13 bases unmatched. Germline V lookup: CDR1 MNHNY, CDR2 SVGAGI (reference sequence). This CDR3 spans 16 amino acids. The CDR3 sequence: CASSTSRQGGEETQYF. Here the CDR3 DNA reads TGTGCCAGCAGCACGAGCCGACAGGGCGGCGAAGAGACCCAGTACTTC.

The chain couples TRBV25-1 to TRBJ2-7; 7 positions agree with TRBD1. This CDR3 is built from 14 residues. Germline values: CDR1 MGHDK, CDR2 SYGVNS. The V and J ends lost 9 bases and 4 bases, in that order; junction bases with no gene match: 12. CDR3 protein: CASSRAGGFYEQYF. CDR3 bases: TGTGCCAGTTCTAGGGCAGGGGGTTTTTACGAGCAGTACTTC.

This chain connects TRBV9 to TRBJ2-5; 10 positions match TRBD1. CDR1 SGDLS and CDR2 YYNGEE come from the germline V gene. CDR3 length equals 15 residues. Trimming removed 5 bases from V and 5 bases from J; junction bases left unmatched: 9. CDR3 DNA: TGTGCCAGCAGTTACGGGACAGGGGTGTGGGAGACCCAGTACTTC. It codes for CASSYGTGVWETQYF.

The chain links TRBV6-4 to TRBJ2-1, with 9 bases fitting TRBD1. J was trimmed by 7 bases and V by 0 bases; bases with no gene match: 4. Per germline, CDR1 MRHNA and CDR2 SNTAGT. The CDR3 is 15 amino acids. CDR3: CASSDSAGTGNEQFF. CDR3 nucleotides: TGTGCCAGCAGTGACTCAGCTGGGACAGGGAATGAGCAGTTCTTC.

V is TRBV3-1 (or the pseudogene TRBV3-2) and J is TRBJ2-7; 8 nucleotides line up with TRBD1. CDR1 and CDR2 from the germline V gene are LGHDT and YNNKEL (reference sequence). This CDR3 comprises 17 residues. The junction had 11 bases not matched to a gene; V was cut back by 4 bases and J by 0 bases. The CDR3, as DNA: TGTGCCAGCAGCCCAGACAGGTTAGGACAGGGCTCCTACGAGCAGTACTTC. Protein product: CASSPDRLGQGSYEQYF.

Note on this clone: The identical CDR3 is also encoded by other nucleotide sequences in the sample. The chain carries TRBV2 and TRBJ2-7; 8 bases fit TRBD2. Germline trimming cut 3 bases from V and 2 bases from J; bases unmatched to any gene: 3. CDR3 length: 14 amino acids. Germline V lookup: CDR1 SNHLY, CDR2 FYNNEI. The CDR3 sequence is CASSESSGPYEQYF. DNA of the CDR3: TGTGCCAGCAGTGAGTCTAGCGGGCCCTACGAGCAGTACTTC.

The chain is built from TRBV30 and TRBJ1-1; D perhaps matches TRBD1 (6 bases). The CDR3 extends over 12 amino acids. V was cut by 2 bases and J by 6 bases, with 10 bases left in between. From germline, CDR1 is GTSNPN and CDR2 SVGIG (reference sequence). CDR3 amino acids: CAWSWTAAEAFF. CDR3 nucleotide sequence: TGTGCCTGGAGTTGGACAGCGGCTGAAGCTTTCTTT.

The chain employs TRBV18 and TRBJ2-1; maybe TRBD1 (6 bases). The CDR3 consists of 16 residues. V was cut by 5 bases and J by 1 base, with 15 bases left in between. Germline CDR1 is KGHSH and CDR2 is LQKENI. The CDR3 nucleotides are TGTGCCAGCTCAGGAGCAACAGGGTTATCCTACAATGAGCAGTTCTTC. Its protein product is CASSGATGLSYNEQFF.

The chain uses TRBV5-1 and TRBJ2-1; 13 bases fit TRBD2. The CDR3 contains 17 residues. CDR1 is SGHRS, CDR2 YFSETQ, per germline. The V segment lost 4 bases and the J segment 8 bases; nucleotides outside the gene matches: 12. The CDR3 spells CASSLSWTSGSGDEQFF. As DNA, the CDR3 is TGCGCCAGCAGCCTATCTTGGACTAGCGGGAGTGGGGATGAGCAGTTCTTC.

This clone was seen a few times. The chain is built from TRBV18 and TRBJ1-1; 7 bases align to TRBD1. The germline gives CDR1 KGHSH, CDR2 LQKENI. V shed 3 bases and J 6 bases; nucleotides not matched to a gene: 4. This CDR3 is 13 amino acids long. CDR3 residues: CASSPTGWAEAFF. The CDR3 coding sequence is TGTGCCAGCTCACCGACAGGGTGGGCTGAAGCTTTCTTT.

This clone was seen a few times. V is TRBV7-2 and J is TRBJ2-1; 9 positions agree with TRBD2. The V segment lost 3 bases and the J segment 3 bases; nucleotides outside the gene matches: 3. Germline CDR1 is SGHTA and CDR2 is FQGNSA. The CDR3 extends over 15 amino acids. CDR3 loop: CASSFSGGHYNEQFF. In DNA form, the CDR3 reads TGTGCCAGCAGCTTTAGCGGGGGCCACTACAATGAGCAGTTCTTC.

The chain combines TRBV5-4 with TRBJ2-5; 9 bases align to TRBD2. J gave up 5 bases and V 5 bases, and 4 bases lay outside the gene matches. Germline loops: CDR1 SGHNT, CDR2 YYREEE (reference sequence). This CDR3 comprises 13 residues. The CDR3 region is CASSLAGRETQYF. The DNA for the CDR3 is TGTGCCAGCAGTCTAGCGGGGAGGGAGACCCAGTACTTC.

The count of this clone is one. The rearrangement joins TRBV24-1 to TRBJ1-2; a possible D gene is TRBD1 (6 bases). Germline lookup yields CDR1 KGHDR and CDR2 SFDVKD. This CDR3 contains 13 residues. Trimming took 3 bases from V and 8 from J, leaving 12 bases between them. CDR3 protein: CATSDGRGRGYTF. The CDR3 region has the DNA TGTGCCACCAGTGATGGCAGGGGTAGGGGCTACACCTTC.

This clone was seen more than once but under ten times. This CDR3 is CASSTGGYNYEQYF. The CDR3 DNA follows: TGTGCCAGCAGTACAGGGGGCTATAACTACGAGCAGTACTTC. This sequence joins TRBV2 and TRBJ2-7, with 9 bases matching TRBD1. The CDR3 extends over 14 amino acids. Looked up from germline, CDR1 is SNHLY and CDR2 is FYNNEI. Germline trimming cut 5 bases from V and 3 bases from J; bases unmatched to any gene: 5.

The chain combines TRBV7-2 with TRBJ2-2; the match to TRBD2 covers 9 bases. This CDR3 region has 17 residues. Germline loops: CDR1 SGHTA, CDR2 FQGNSA. V lost 5 bases to trimming and J lost 6 bases; unmatched junction nucleotides: 13. CDR3 protein: CASSPGPGTSLAGELFF. CDR3 in DNA: TGTGCCAGCAGCCCGGGGCCCGGGACTAGCCTGGCCGGGGAGCTGTTTTTT.

The chain uses TRBV9 and TRBJ2-3, with 10 bases identical to TRBD1. V was pared by 4 bases and J by 0 bases, with 5 bases of the junction left unmatched. CDR3 size: 16 residues. The V gene's germline CDR1 is SGDLS and CDR2 YYNGEE. This CDR3 reads CASSHRQGASTDTQYF. The CDR3 coding sequence is TGTGCCAGCAGCCACCGACAGGGGGCAAGCACAGATACGCAGTATTTT.

The count of this clone is one. The chain links TRBV24-1 to TRBJ2-3; 9 bases agree with TRBD1. Germline trimming cut 5 bases from V and 9 bases from J; bases unmatched to any gene: 5. The CDR3 has 13 amino acids. Germline V gene sequence: CDR1 KGHDR, CDR2 SFDVKD. CDR3 protein: CATSVTGTGTQYF. Here the CDR3 DNA reads TGTGCCACCAGTGTTACCGGGACAGGGACGCAGTATTTT.

This chain uses TRBV4-3 with TRBJ2-5, with 10 bases matching TRBD1. The CDR3 is 16 residues long. V gave up 0 bases and J gave up 2 bases; unmatched junction bases: 3. Germline V gene data show CDR1 as LGHNA and CDR2 as YSLEER. This CDR3 reads CASSQEGQGLQETQYF. DNA for the CDR3: TGCGCCAGCAGCCAAGAGGGACAGGGGCTACAAGAGACCCAGTACTTC.

The V gene is TRBV18, the J gene TRBJ2-1; tentatively, D is TRBD1 (5 bases). This CDR3 is built from 16 residues. Looked up from germline, CDR1 is KGHSH and CDR2 is LQKENI. Trimming removed 2 bases from V and 1 base from J, with 12 bases in between. CDR3 sequence: CASSPGQGISYNEQFF. The CDR3 DNA follows: TGTGCCAGCTCACCAGGGCAGGGAATATCCTACAATGAGCAGTTCTTC.